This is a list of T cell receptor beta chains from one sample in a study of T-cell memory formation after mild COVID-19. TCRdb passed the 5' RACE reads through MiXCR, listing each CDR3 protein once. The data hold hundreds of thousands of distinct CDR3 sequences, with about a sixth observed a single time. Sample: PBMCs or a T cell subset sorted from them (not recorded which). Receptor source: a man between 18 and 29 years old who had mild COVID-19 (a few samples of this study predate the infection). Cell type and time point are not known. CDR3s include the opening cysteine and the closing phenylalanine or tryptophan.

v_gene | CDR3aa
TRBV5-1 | CASSPGDSQETQYF
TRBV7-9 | CASSLRDDGYTF
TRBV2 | CASSREEASSYEQYF
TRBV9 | CASSAGQLSYGYTF
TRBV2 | CASGAGGGDEKLFF
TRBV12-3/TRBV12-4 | CASTLGGGDYGYTF
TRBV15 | CATSRGLTGSHYEQYF
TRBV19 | CASSIPTGRRGYTF
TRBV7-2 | CASSGYEQYF
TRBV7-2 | CASSLAGVGQPQHF
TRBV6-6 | CASSPGAFYGYTF
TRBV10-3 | CAIIGTANTEAFF
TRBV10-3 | CAITGSSTDTQYF
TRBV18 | CASTGSTEAFF
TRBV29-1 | CSFSSQANTEAFF
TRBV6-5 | CASSYSIGEKLFF
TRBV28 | CASRPGTAGKDTQYF
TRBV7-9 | CASSLEGRSPLHF
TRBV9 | CASSPDRRAQQYF
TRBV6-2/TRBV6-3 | CASSSWSGELFF
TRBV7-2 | CASSLPDRGHEQYF
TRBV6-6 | CASSTSGGAVKNIQYF
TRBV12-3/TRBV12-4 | CASSSYRAAFF
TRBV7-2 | CASSLGGAGVDEQFF
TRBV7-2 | CASSLYPEIGNTIYF
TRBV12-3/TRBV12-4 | CASISAGGNGYTF
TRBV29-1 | CSVRVGHYIQYF
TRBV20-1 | CSARRQPLMNTEAFF
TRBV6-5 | CASSSRGPNTGELFF
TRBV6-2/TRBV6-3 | CASSYRGQGATQYF
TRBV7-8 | CASAGGLETQYF
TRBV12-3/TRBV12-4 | CASSLTGEAFF
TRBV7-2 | CASSFTLTGTGGTDTQYF
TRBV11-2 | CASSHRDRESYNSPLHF
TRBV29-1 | CSSRDTGRYTEAFF
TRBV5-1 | CASSAWTDPYEQYF
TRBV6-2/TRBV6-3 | CASSSKMTGGTEAFF
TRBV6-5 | CASSYSGRGPDTQYF
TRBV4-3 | CASSQDILAYQDTQYF
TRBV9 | CASSVSGVRAGEQYF
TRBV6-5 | CASKRASSETQYF
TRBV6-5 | CASSYSYAAAGTEAFF
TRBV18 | CASSPSQEGYEQYF
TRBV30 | CAWSRQRSQPQHF
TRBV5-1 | CASSLGGLAIQETQYF
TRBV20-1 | CSAMGGLTSYEQYF
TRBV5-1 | CASSFGAWGTEAFF
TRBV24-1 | CATSDFRRGAGTDTQYF
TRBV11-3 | CASSSGQVNSSSYEQYF
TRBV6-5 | CASSYSISWFTDTQYF
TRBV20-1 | CSAVPGLGPYNEQFF
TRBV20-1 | CSASEVTGNQPQHF
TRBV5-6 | CASSLSGAADTQYF
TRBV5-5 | CASSTLTGLGQPQHF